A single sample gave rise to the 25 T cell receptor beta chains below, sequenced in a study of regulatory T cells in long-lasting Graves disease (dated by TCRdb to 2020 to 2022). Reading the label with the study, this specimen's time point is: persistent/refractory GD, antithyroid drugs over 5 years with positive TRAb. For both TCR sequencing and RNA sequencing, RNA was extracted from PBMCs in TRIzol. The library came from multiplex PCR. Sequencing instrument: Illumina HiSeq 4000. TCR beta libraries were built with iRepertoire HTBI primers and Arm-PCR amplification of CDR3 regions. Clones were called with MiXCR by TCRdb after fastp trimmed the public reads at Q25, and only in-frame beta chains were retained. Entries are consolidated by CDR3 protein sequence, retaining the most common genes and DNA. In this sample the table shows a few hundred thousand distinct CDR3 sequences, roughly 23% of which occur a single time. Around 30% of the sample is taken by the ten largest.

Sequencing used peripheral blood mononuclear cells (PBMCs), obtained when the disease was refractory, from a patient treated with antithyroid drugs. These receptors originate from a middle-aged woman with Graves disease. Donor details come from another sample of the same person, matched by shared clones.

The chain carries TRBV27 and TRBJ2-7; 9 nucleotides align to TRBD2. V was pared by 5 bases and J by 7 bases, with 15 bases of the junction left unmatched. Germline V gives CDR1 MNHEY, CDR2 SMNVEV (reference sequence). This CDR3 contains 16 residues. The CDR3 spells CASSPLTPGLAREQYF. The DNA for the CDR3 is TGTGCCAGCAGTCCACTCACCCCGGGACTAGCAAGAGAGCAGTACTTC.

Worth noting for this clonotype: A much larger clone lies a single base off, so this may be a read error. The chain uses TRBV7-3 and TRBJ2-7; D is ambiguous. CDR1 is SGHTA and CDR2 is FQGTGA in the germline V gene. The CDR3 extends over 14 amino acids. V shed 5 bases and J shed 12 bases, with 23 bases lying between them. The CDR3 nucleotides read TGTGCCAGCAGCCCACTCCGTCAGCAGCCGACCCGGTACTTC. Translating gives CASSPLRQQPTRYF. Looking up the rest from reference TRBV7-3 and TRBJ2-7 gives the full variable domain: GAGVSQTPSNKVTEKGKYVELRCDPISGHTALYWYRQSLGQGPEFLIYFQGTGAADDSGLPNDRFFAVRPEGSVSTLKIQRTERGDSAVYLCASSPLRQQPTRYFGPGTRLTVT.

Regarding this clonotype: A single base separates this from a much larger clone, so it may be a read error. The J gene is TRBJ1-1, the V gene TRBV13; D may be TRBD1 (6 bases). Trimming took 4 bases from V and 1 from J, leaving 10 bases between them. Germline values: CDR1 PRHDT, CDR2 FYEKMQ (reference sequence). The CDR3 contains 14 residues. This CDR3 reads CASSSWTANTEAFF. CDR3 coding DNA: TGTGCCAGCAGCTCCTGGACAGCGAACACTGAAGCTTTCTTT.

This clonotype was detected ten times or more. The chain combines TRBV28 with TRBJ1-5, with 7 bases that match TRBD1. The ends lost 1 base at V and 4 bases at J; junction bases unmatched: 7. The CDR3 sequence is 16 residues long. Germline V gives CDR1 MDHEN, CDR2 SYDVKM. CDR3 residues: CASSLLGQIGNQPQHF. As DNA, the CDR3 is TGTGCCAGCAGTTTATTGGGACAGATAGGAAATCAGCCCCAGCATTTT.

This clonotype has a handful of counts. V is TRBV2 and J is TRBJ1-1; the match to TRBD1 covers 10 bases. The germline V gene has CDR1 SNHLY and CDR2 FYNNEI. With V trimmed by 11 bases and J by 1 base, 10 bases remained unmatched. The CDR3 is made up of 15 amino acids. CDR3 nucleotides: TGTGCCCTGCTTCGCGACAGGGGGCCGAACACTGAAGCTTTCTTT. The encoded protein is CALLRDRGPNTEAFF.

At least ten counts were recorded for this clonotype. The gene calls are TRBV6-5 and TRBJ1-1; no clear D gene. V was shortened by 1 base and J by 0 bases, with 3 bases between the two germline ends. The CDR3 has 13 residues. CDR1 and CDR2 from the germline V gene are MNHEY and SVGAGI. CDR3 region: CASSYFMNTEAFF. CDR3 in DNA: TGTGCCAGCAGTTACTTCATGAACACTGAAGCTTTCTTT.

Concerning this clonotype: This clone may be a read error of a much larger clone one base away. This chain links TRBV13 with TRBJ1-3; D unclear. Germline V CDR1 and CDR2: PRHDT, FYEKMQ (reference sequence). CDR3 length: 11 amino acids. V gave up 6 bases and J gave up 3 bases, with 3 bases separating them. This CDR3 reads CASSRGNTIYF. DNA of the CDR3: TGTGCCAGCAGTCGTGGAAACACCATATATTTT.

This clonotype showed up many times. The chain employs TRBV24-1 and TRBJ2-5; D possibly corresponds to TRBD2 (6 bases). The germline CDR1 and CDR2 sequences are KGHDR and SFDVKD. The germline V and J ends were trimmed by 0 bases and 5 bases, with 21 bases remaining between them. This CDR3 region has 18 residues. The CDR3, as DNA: TGTGCCACCAGTGATTTGCCGATTAGAGCGGGCCAGTCGGAGACCCAGTACTTC. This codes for CATSDLPIRAGQSETQYF.

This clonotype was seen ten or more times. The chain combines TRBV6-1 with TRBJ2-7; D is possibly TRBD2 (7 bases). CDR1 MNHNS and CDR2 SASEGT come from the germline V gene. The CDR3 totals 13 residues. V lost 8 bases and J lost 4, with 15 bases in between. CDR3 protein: CASRGADPYEQYF. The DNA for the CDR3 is TGTGCCAGCCGGGGGGCAGATCCTTACGAGCAGTACTTC.

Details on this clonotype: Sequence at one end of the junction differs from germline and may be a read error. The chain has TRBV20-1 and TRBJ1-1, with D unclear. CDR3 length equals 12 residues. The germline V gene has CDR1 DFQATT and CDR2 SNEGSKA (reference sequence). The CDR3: CSATPGITEASF. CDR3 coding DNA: TGCAGTGCTACCCCCGGTATCACTGAAGCTTCCTTT.

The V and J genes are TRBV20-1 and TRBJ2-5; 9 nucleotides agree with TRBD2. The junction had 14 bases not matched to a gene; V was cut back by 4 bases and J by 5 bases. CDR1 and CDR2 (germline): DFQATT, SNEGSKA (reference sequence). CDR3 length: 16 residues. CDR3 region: CSANSLGGRASETQYF. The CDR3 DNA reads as TGCAGTGCTAATTCTTTGGGCGGGAGGGCCTCGGAGACCCAGTACTTC.

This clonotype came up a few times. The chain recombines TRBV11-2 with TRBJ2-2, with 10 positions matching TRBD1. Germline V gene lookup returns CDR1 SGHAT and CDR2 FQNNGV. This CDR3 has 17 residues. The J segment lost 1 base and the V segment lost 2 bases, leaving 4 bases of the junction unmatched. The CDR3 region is CASSLRQGAENTGELFF. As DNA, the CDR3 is TGTGCCAGCAGCTTACGACAGGGGGCTGAGAACACCGGGGAGCTGTTTTTT.

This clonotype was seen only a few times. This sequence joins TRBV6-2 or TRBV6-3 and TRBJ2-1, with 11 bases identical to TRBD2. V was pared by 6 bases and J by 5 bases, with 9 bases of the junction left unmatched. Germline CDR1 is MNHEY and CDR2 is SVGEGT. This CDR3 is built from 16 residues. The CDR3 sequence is CASSTPGTSGNNEQFF. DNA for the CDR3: TGTGCCAGCAGCACCCCCGGGACTAGCGGAAACAATGAGCAGTTCTTC.

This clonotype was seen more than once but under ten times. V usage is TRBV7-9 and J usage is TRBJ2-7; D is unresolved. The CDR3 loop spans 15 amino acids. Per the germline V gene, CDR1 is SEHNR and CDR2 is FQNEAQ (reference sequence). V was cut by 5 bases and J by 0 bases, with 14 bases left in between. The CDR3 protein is CASSRSSESSYEQYF. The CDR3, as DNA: TGTGCCAGCAGCCGGTCAAGCGAGAGCTCCTACGAGCAGTACTTC.

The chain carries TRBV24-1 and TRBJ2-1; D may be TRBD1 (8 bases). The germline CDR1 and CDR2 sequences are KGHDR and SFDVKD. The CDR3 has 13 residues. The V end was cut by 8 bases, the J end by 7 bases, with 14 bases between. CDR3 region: CATNDRGGNEQFF. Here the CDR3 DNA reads TGTGCCACCAATGACAGGGGAGGGAATGAGCAGTTCTTC.

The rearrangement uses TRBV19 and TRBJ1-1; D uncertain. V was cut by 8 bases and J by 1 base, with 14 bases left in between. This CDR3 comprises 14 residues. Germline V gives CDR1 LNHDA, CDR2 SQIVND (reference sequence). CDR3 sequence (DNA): TGTGCCAGTCACAGTAGCCTGCGGAACACTGAAGCTTTCTTT. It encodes CASHSSLRNTEAFF.

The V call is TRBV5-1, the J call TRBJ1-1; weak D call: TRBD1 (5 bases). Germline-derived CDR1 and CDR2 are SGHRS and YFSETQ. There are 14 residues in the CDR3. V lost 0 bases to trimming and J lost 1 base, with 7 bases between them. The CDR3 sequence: CASSLAGPNTEAFF. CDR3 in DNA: TGCGCCAGCAGCTTGGCAGGGCCGAACACTGAAGCTTTCTTT.

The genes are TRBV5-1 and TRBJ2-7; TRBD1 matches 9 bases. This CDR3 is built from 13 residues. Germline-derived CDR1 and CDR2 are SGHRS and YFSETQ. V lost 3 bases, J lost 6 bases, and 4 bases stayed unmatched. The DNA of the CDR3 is TGCGCCAGCAGCTGGACAGGGGTAGGCGAGCAGTACTTC. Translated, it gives CASSWTGVGEQYF. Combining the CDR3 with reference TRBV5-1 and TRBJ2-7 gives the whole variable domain KAGVTQTPRYLIKTRGQQVTLSCSPISGHRSVSWYQQTPGQGLQFLFEYFSETQRNKGNFPGRFSGRQFSNSRSEMNVSTLELGDSALYLCASSWTGVGEQYFGPGTRLTVT.

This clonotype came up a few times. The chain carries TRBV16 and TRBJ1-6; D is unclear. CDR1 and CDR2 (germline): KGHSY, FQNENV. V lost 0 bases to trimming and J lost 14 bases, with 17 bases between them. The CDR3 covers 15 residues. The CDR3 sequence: CASSQSGASLRALHF. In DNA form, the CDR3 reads TGTGCCAGCAGCCAATCGGGCGCCTCCCTTAGGGCCCTCCACTTT.

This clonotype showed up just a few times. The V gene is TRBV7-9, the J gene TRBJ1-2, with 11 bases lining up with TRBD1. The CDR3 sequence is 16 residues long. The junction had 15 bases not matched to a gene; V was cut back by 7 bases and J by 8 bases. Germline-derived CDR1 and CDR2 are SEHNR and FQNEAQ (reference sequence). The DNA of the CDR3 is TGTGCCAGCACCTTTTTACTCGGACAGGGGGCTTTCGGCTACACCTTC. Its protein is CASTFLLGQGAFGYTF.

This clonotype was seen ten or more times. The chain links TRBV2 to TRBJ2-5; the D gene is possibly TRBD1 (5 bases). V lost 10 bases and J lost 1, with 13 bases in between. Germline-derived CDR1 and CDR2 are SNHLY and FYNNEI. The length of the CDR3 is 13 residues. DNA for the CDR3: TGTGCCACGAGACAGACCTTCCAAGAGACCCAGTACTTC. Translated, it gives CATRQTFQETQYF.

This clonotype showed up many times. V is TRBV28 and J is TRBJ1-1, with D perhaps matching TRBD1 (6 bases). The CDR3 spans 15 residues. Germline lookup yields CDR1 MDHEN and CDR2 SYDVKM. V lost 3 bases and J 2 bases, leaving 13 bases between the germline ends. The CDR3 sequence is CASSFRSGVNTEAFF. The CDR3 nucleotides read TGTGCCAGCAGTTTTAGGTCAGGGGTTAACACTGAAGCTTTCTTT. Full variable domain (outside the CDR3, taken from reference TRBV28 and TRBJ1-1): DVKVTQSSRYLVKRTGEKVFLECVQDMDHENMFWYRQDPGLGLRLIYFSYDVKMKEKGDIPEGYSVSREKKERFSLILESASTNQTSMYLCASSFRSGVNTEAFFGQGTRLTVV.

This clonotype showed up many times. The CDR3 loop is CASSRQEGHEKLFF. CDR3 bases: TGTGCCAGCAGCCGACAGGAGGGCCATGAAAAACTGTTTTTT. The V call is TRBV28, the J call TRBJ1-4, with D maybe TRBD1 (6 bases). This CDR3 is 14 amino acids long. Germline V gene lookup returns CDR1 MDHEN and CDR2 SYDVKM. Trimming shortened V by 6 bases and J by 6 bases, and 14 bases separated the two germline ends.

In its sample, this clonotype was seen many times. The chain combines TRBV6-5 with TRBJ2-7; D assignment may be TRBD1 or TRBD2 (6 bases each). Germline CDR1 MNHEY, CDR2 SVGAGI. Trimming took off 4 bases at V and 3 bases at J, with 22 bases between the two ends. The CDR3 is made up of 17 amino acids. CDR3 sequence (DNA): TGTGCCAGCAGTTTAATCCGGGGGCAATACGGACTCTACGAGCAGTACTTC. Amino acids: CASSLIRGQYGLYEQYF.

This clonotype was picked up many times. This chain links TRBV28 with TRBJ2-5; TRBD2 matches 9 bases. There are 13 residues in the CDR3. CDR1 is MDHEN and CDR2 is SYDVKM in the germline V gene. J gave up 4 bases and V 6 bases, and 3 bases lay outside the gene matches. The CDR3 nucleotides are TGTGCCAGCAGCTTACTAGCGGGAGAGACCCAGTACTTC. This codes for CASSLLAGETQYF.